This T cell receptor beta chain was documented in a study of blood T cell repertoires in COVID-19. In the study overall: Nucleic acid was either cDNA or gDNA, and it came from T cells, B-cell-depleted T cells, or PBMCs.

Germline V gives CDR1 SGDLS, CDR2 YYNGEE. The CDR3 extends over 13 amino acids. The V gene lost 5 bases and the J gene lost 5 bases, with 13 bases spanning the gap. Per the original methods: Scientists estimated how many nucleated cells there were by amplifying reference gene primers. This table comes from immunoSEQ multiplex PCR, and its TCRdb copy is limited to in-frame clones, with some not included. The DNA gave D and trimming, while V, J and clone size come from that table. This sample has 250,000 to 300,000 clones, with approximately 88% found just once. V and J are TRBV9 and TRBJ2-5; TRBD1 might be the D (6 bases). Sequencing was carried out using peripheral blood. The TCR originated in a woman in her twenties or thirties who had recovered from COVID-19. The CDR3 here is CASSLGQGETQYF. CDR3 in DNA: TGTGCCAGCAGTTTGGGTCAGGGGGAGACCCAGTACTTC.